Sequencing of this T cell receptor (beta chain) was carried out in a study of T cells after yellow fever vaccination. In the study overall: The fractions with low cell numbers were processed using SMART-Seq v4 Ultra Low Input.

From the 5' RACE reads, TCRdb called clonotypes with MiXCR, one entry per CDR3 protein. The table includes some 250,000 distinct CDR3 sequences, around 7% detected once. About this clonotype itself: The antigen remains undetermined.

V was clipped by 0 bases and J by 0 bases; unmatched bases: 6. CDR1 is SGHNT and CDR2 is YYREEE in the germline V gene (reference sequence). The CDR3 length is 16 residues. General study points: It was the secondary response that reached its peak faster, day 5 versus 15, but it was weaker.

Material: CD4+ T cells sorted from PBMCs, obtained 15 days after the yellow fever booster vaccination. The clonotype comes from a man aged 25-45 years who received the YFV17D yellow fever vaccine. V is TRBV5-4 and J is TRBJ2-7; 7 bases are a match to TRBD2. For the CDR3, the DNA is TGTGCCAGCAGCTTGGAGGGCGGGAGACTCTCCTACGAGCAGTACTTC. This translates into CASSLEGGRLSYEQYF.